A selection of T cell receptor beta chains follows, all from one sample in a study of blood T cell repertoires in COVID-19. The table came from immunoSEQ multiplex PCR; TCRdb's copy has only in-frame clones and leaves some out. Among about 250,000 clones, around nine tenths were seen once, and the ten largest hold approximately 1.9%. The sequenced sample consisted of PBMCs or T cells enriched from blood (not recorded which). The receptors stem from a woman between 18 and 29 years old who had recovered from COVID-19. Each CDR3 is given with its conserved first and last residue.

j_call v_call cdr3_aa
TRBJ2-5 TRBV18 CASSPPTGQETQYF
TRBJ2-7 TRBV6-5 CASSQKQGSSYEQYF
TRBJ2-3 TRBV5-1 CASSLAGGRPRLITDTQYF
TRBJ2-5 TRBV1 CTSRGVETQYF
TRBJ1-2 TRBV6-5 CASSYSKQAYGYTF
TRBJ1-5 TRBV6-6 CATPRPGQPQHF
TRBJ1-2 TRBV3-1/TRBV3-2 CASSRGTGANYGYTF
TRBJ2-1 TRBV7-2 CASSLGSGAGEQFF
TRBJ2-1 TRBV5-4 CASSSTRQGRGGEQFF
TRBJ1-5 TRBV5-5 CASRGTGRINQPQHF
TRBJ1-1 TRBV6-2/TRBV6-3 CASSQSSNTEAFF
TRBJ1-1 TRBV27 CASSPKGGAGIEAFF
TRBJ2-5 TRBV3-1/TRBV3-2 CASSQERLAGVETQYF
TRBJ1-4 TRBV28 CATRGASTNEKLFF
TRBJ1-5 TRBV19 CASSTGQGEFVVQHF
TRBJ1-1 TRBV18 CASSLDRVFGTEAFF
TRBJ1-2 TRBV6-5 CASSYSEQGWGYTF
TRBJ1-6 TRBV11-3 CASSSWGDNSPLHF
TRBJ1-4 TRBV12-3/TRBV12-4 CASSLAGFLFF
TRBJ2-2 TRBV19 CASSMVTGTGELFF
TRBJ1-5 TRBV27 CASSPSRDRGNYFNSNQPQHF
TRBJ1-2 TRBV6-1 CASSEFGTGPAYGYTF
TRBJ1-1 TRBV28 CASTPNRGRGEAFF
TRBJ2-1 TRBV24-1 CATSDDHGNNNEQFF
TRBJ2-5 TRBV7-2 CASSPERGPYQETQYF
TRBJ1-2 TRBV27 CASRMTGIHYGYTF
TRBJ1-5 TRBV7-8 CASSSSGVFLQPQHF
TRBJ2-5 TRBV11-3 CASSRSLQETQYF
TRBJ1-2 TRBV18 CASSPPGRVINYGYTF
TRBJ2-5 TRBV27 CASSFLARTSGRAKGAETQYF
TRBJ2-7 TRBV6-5 CASWDRGSYEQYF
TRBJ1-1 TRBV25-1 CASNDRGPGTEAFF
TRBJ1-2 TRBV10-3 CAISLEDRGGYTF
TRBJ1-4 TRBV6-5 CASSSPTRQGSGKLFF
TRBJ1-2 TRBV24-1 CATSDTVNGYTF
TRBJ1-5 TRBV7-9 CASSLTSSGGQPQHF
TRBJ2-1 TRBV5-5 CASSPDRVNEQFF
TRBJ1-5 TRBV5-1 CASSLEGSGNQPQHF
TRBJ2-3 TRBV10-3 CAISVVSSTDTQYF
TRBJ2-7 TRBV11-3 CASSFAGSEQYF
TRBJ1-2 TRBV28 CASSSGDQYPGGYTF
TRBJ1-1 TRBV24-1 CATSDADRPAKAFF
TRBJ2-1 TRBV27 CASSLSGSNEQFF
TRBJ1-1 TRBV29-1 CSVEAVGTGVYTEAFF
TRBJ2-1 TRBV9 CASSVGGRYNEQFF
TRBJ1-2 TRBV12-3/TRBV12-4 CASSLREEYGYTF
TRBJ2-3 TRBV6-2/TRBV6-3 CASSSGGDRVTDTQYF
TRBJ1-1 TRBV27 CASSPPAGAMNTEAFF
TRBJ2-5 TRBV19 CASSLGLAGGPRLETQYF
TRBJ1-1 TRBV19 CASSTRGTEAFF
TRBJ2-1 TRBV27 CASSQTSTGDEQFF
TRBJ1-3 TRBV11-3 CASSSRTGAGNTIYF
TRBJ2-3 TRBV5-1 CASRANTDTQYF
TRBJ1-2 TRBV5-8 CASSLGATTNYGYTF
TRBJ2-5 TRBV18 CASSWSRSEETQYF